The 14 T cell receptor beta chains below all came from one sample that was sequenced in a study of CD8 T cells in ankylosing spondylitis. From the 5' RACE reads, TCRdb called clonotypes with MiXCR, one entry per CDR3 protein. The sample records about 130,000 distinct CDR3 sequences, around 8.5% being singletons. The sequenced material came from blood, either unsorted or a sorted T cell fraction (not recorded which). The receptors come from a male donor with ankylosing spondylitis or in good health (not recorded which).

In this sample, this clonotype turned up many times. V usage is TRBV24-1 and J usage is TRBJ2-3; no definite D call. The CDR3 has 14 residues. The germline V gene has CDR1 KGHDR and CDR2 SFDVKD. V shed 3 bases and J shed 1 base, with 7 bases lying between them. The CDR3 DNA follows: TGTGCCACCAGTGATGACGCGGGCACAGATACGCAGTATTTT. Translation gives CATSDDAGTDTQYF.

This clonotype showed up many times. The chain links TRBV28 to TRBJ2-7, with D maybe TRBD1 (6 bases). Per the germline V gene, CDR1 is MDHEN and CDR2 is SYDVKM. The CDR3 loop spans 14 amino acids. V was shortened by 6 bases and J by 3 bases, with 15 bases between the two germline ends. DNA of the CDR3: TGTGCCAGCAGCCATGGGACACCCTACTACGAGCAGTACTTC. Translated: CASSHGTPYYEQYF.

The chain is built from TRBV7-8 and TRBJ2-3; D remains ambiguous. CDR1 and CDR2 from the germline V gene are SGHVS and FQNEAQ. Trimming shortened V by 0 bases and J by 5 bases, and 9 bases separated the two germline ends. CDR3 length equals 14 residues. CDR3: CASSLAGKGDTQYF. DNA for the CDR3: TGTGCCAGCAGCTTAGCGGGAAAGGGAGATACGCAGTATTTT.

This clonotype was picked up many times. The CDR3 coding sequence is TGTGCCAGCAGCGACGACTGGAGCCCTAGCACAGATACGCAGTATTTT. Its protein product is CASSDDWSPSTDTQYF. The chain recombines TRBV5-5 with TRBJ2-3; unclear D gene. CDR3 length equals 16 residues. The germline gives CDR1 SGHKS, CDR2 YYEKEE (reference sequence). With 4 bases removed from V and 0 bases from J, the gap between germline ends came to 15 bases.

A word on this clonotype: A single base separates this from a much larger clone, so it may be a read error. The chain couples TRBV9 to TRBJ2-2; 7 bases fit TRBD2. The germline V gene encodes CDR1 SGDLS and CDR2 YYNGEE. CDR3 length equals 15 residues. V gave up 1 base and J gave up 6 bases; unmatched junction bases: 6. CDR3 protein: CASSVTGGAAGELFF. In DNA, the CDR3 is TGTGCCAGCAGCGTAACGGGAGGTGCGGCCGGGGAGCTGTTTTTT.

This clonotype has only a few counts. The chain carries TRBV29-1 and TRBJ1-1; TRBD1 aligns across 7 bases. CDR1 and CDR2 (germline): SQVTM, ANQGSEA. With V trimmed by 5 bases and J by 3 bases, 3 bases remained unmatched. This CDR3 comprises 12 residues. The chain's CDR3 is CSVKQGYTEAFF. CDR3 DNA sequence: TGCAGCGTTAAACAGGGGTACACTGAAGCTTTCTTT.

The chain has TRBV7-2 and TRBJ1-4, with 7 bases identical to TRBD1. V was pared by 5 bases and J by 5 bases, with 8 bases of the junction left unmatched. The germline V gene encodes CDR1 SGHTA and CDR2 FQGNSA. CDR3 length: 15 amino acids. CDR3 coding DNA: TGTGCCAGCAGCAGGACGACAGGGCTGAATGAAAAACTGTTTTTT. It encodes CASSRTTGLNEKLFF.

The chain recombines TRBV7-2 with TRBJ2-3; D is uncertain. Looked up from germline, CDR1 is SGHTA and CDR2 is FQGNSA. Trimming shortened V by 4 bases and J by 0 bases, and 8 bases separated the two germline ends. The CDR3 totals 14 residues. For the CDR3, the DNA is TGTGCCAGCAGCTCTGTGGCCAGCACAGATACGCAGTATTTT. This gives the protein CASSSVASTDTQYF.

The table lists this clonotype with a few counts. This chain joins TRBV7-2 and TRBJ2-7; perhaps TRBD2 as D (5 bases). Germline V gene data show CDR1 as SGHTA and CDR2 as FQGNSA. The V end lost 5 bases, the J end lost 0 bases, and 11 bases lay between the germline ends. The CDR3 totals 14 residues. The CDR3 DNA reads as TGTGCCAGCAGCCAAAGGACTGTCTCCTACGAGCAGTACTTC. Residues: CASSQRTVSYEQYF.

This clonotype was detected ten times or more. The chain recombines TRBV15 with TRBJ2-4; unclear D gene. This CDR3 contains 12 residues. V was shortened by 0 bases and J by 12 bases, with 9 bases between the two germline ends. Looked up from germline, CDR1 is LNHNV and CDR2 is YYDKDF (reference sequence). The CDR3, as DNA: TGTGCCACCAGCAGAGATTCCATACATCAGTACTTC. Its translation is CATSRDSIHQYF.

This clonotype was counted many times. The rearrangement uses TRBV29-1 and TRBJ2-2; D gene ambiguous. CDR3 length equals 13 residues. Germline values: CDR1 SQVTM, CDR2 ANQGSEA. V was clipped by 5 bases and J by 5 bases, with 12 bases between them. The CDR3 DNA follows: TGCAGCGTTAATTCCGCGAGAACCGGGGAGCTGTTTTTT. This codes for CSVNSARTGELFF.

This clonotype was counted only a few times. The chain recombines TRBV20-1 with TRBJ2-1; D possibly uses TRBD1 or TRBD2 (5 bases each). CDR3 size: 15 residues. Trimming removed 3 bases from V and 12 bases from J, with 24 bases in between. Germline loops: CDR1 DFQATT, CDR2 SNEGSKA (reference sequence). The DNA for the CDR3 is TGCAGTGCTAGTGAACCGGGACGGAGCTTTCTGGGGCAGTTCTTC. Encoded protein: CSASEPGRSFLGQFF.

The sample holds many counts of this clonotype. The CDR3 DNA reads as TGTGCCAGCTCAACCAATCCGGGACGGAGCACAGATACGCAGTATTTT. It translates to CASSTNPGRSTDTQYF. The chain couples TRBV18 to TRBJ2-3; D tentatively fits TRBD1 or TRBD2 (5 bases each). Between the trimmed V and J ends, which lost 5 bases and 0 bases, there was a span of 15 bases. The germline V gene encodes CDR1 KGHSH and CDR2 LQKENI. The CDR3 is 16 amino acids.

V is TRBV5-1 and J is TRBJ2-3, with TRBD2 matching 7 bases. Germline V gene sequence: CDR1 SGHRS, CDR2 YFSETQ. The CDR3 is 15 amino acids. With 4 bases clipped from V and 2 bases from J, the junction kept 7 bases outside the gene matches. The CDR3 coding sequence is TGCGCCAGCAGCCCAGGGACTATAAACACAGATACGCAGTATTTT. Residues: CASSPGTINTDTQYF.